The 7 T cell receptor beta chains below were found in one sample sequenced in a study of OX40 agonist ivuxolimab in advanced cancers. Produced via immunoSEQ multiplex PCR; TCRdb's table is partial and in-frame only. This sample carries more than 25,000 clones, more than 70% of them seen once, and the ten largest clones take more than 25%. The sample in question was CD4+ or CD8+ T cells sorted from blood, obtained in a trial of the OX40 agonist ivuxolimab. Receptor source: an adult with an advanced solid tumor such as melanoma, head and neck, liver or kidney cancer.

This sequence joins TRBV5-6 and TRBJ2-7, with D uncertain. Trimming cost V 3 bases and J 7 bases, with 8 bases left between them. The CDR3 sequence is 11 residues long. Germline CDR1 SGHDT, CDR2 YYEEEE. The CDR3 nucleotides are TGTGCCAGCAGCTCCGCGAGGGAGCAGTACTTC. Amino acids: CASSSAREQYF.

The chain combines TRBV9 with TRBJ2-5; 15 bases are a match to TRBD2. V gave up 2 bases and J gave up 5 bases; unmatched junction bases: 1. The CDR3 contains 15 residues. Germline assignment: CDR1 SGDLS and CDR2 YYNGEE. CDR3: CASSVGTSGRETQYF. CDR3 coding DNA: TGTGCCAGCAGCGTTGGGACTAGCGGGAGGGAGACCCAGTACTTC.

This clone was picked up one time. The J gene is TRBJ2-2, the V gene TRBV15; D may be TRBD1 or TRBD2 (6 bases each). Deletions cut 7 bases from V and 9 bases from J, with 12 bases between. This CDR3 is 12 amino acids long. CDR1 is LNHNV and CDR2 is YYDKDF in the germline V gene (reference sequence). CDR3 loop: CATMGAGRELFF. The DNA for the CDR3 is TGTGCCACCATGGGGGCGGGGCGGGAGCTGTTTTTT.

To note about this clone: At the DNA level, this CDR3 is encoded by other sequences in the same sample as well. The J gene is TRBJ2-1, the V gene TRBV5-1, with 7 bases lining up with TRBD2. This CDR3 comprises 14 residues. Germline-derived CDR1 and CDR2 are SGHRS and YFSETQ. The V and J ends lost 3 bases and 4 bases, in that order; junction bases with no gene match: 4. CDR3 DNA sequence: TGCGCCAGCAGCTCCTCCGGGGGGTACAATGAGCAGTTCTTC. This sequence encodes CASSSSGGYNEQFF.

This sequence joins TRBV5-1 and TRBJ2-7; D is undetermined. Trimming removed 3 bases at V and 6 bases at J, with 19 bases between. The CDR3 runs to 15 residues. Per the germline V gene, CDR1 is SGHRS and CDR2 is YFSETQ. The CDR3 here is CASSSEIEAEREQYF. DNA for the CDR3: TGCGCCAGCAGCTCCGAGATCGAGGCGGAACGCGAGCAGTACTTC. The full variable domain, with the rest looked up from reference TRBV5-1 and TRBJ2-7, is KAGVTQTPRYLIKTRGQQVTLSCSPISGHRSVSWYQQTPGQGLQFLFEYFSETQRNKGNFPGRFSGRQFSNSRSEMNVSTLELGDSALYLCASSSEIEAEREQYFGPGTRLTVT.

The V gene is TRBV28, the J gene TRBJ2-7, with TRBD1 matching 10 bases. Unmatched junction bases numbered 8, after V lost 3 bases and J lost 6 bases. Germline V gives CDR1 MDHEN, CDR2 SYDVKM. This CDR3 has 15 amino acids. The CDR3 bases are TGTGCCAGCAGTTTGACCTCGGGACAGGGGTCCGAGCAGTACTTC. This translates into CASSLTSGQGSEQYF.

In regard to this clone: The junction departs from germline at one end; a sequencing error may be responsible. This sequence joins TRBV5-1 and TRBJ2-1, with 9 bases that match TRBD2. The CDR3 length is 14 residues. The germline V gene encodes CDR1 SGHRS and CDR2 YFSETQ. CDR3 sequence (DNA): TGCGCCAGCAGCTTGTTTAGCGGGAGCAATGAGCGGTTCTTC. Translated, it gives CASSLFSGSNERFF.